What follows is one TCR beta chain and its context. Its antigen is unknown. This record belongs to a study of cytomegalovirus exposure and HLA in healthy donors. Primers: 60 Vbeta forward and 13 Jbeta reverse. The data were produced by immunoSEQ multiplex PCR, yet TCRdb's version contains in-frame clones alone and is incomplete. The data show about 140,000 clones, more than 60% seen once. This CDR3 has 15 residues. CDR1 SGHTA and CDR2 FQGTGA come from the germline V gene. The trim removed 3 bases at V and 5 bases at J, leaving 6 bases unmatched. Findings of the study overall: Reports state that TCR beta sequences accurately predicted most subjects' HLA-A and HLA-B alleles.

Sequencing was done on a sample of PBMCs. The source is a male donor in good health and CMV-seronegative. This sequence joins TRBV7-3 and TRBJ2-3; the match to TRBD1 covers 9 bases. The CDR3 loop is CASSFQGQGLDTQYF. The CDR3 coding sequence is TGTGCCAGCAGCTTCCAGGGACAGGGTCTAGATACGCAGTATTTT.